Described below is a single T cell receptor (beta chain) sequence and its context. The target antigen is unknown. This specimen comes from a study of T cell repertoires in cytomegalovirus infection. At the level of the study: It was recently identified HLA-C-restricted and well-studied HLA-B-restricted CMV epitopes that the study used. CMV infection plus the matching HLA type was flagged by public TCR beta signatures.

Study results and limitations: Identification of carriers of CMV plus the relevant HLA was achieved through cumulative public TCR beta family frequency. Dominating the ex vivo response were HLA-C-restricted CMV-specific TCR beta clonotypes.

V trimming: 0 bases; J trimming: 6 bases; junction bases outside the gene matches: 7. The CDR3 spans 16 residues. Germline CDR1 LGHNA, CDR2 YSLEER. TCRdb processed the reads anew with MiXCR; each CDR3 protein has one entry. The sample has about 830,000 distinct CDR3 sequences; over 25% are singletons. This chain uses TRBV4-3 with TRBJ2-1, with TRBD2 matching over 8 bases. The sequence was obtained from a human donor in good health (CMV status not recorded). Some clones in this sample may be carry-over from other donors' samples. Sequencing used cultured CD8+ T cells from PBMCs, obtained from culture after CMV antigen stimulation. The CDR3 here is CASSQDSGGAVNEQFF. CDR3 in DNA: TGCGCCAGCAGCCAAGACTCCGGGGGGGCCGTCAATGAGCAGTTCTTC.